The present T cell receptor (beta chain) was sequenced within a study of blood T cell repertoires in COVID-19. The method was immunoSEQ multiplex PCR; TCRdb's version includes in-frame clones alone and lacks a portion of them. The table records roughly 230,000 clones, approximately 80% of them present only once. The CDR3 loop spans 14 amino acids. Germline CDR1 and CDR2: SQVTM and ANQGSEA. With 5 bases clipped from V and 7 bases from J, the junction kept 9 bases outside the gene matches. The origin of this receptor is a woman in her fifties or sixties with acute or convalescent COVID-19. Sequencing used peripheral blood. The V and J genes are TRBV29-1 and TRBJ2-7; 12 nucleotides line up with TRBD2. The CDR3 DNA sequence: TGCAGCGTTCTTGGACTAGCGGGAAAGGGAGAGCAGTACTTC. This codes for CSVLGLAGKGEQYF.